This T cell receptor beta chain was documented in a study of T cells in localized non-small cell lung cancer. Notes on the study in general: Among the tissues sampled, uninvolved adjacent lung had the highest T cell clonality, above tumor.

Generated by immunoSEQ multiplex PCR, the TCRdb table keeps only in-frame clones and is missing some. The table lists over a thousand clones, about 25% of them singletons. As to this clone: Its target is unknown.

This TCR came from a woman aged 40-69 years with stage I squamous cell lung carcinoma. The source material was normal lung tissue next to the tumor, sampled before any cancer treatment.

CDR3 sequence reads: CASGPPYNQPQHF. The DNA for the CDR3 is TGTGCCAGTGGCCCCCCCTATAATCAGCCCCAGCATTTT. J is TRBJ1-5 and V is TRBV19; D remains unclear. CDR1 is LNHDA, CDR2 SQIVND, per germline (reference sequence). V lost 8 bases and J lost 4, with 12 bases in between. The CDR3 is 13 residues long. Together with reference TRBV19 and TRBJ1-5, the CDR3 gives the full variable domain: DGGITQSPKYLFRKEGQNVTLSCEQNLNHDAMYWYRQDPGQGLRLIYYSQIVNDFQKGDIAEGYSVSREKKESFPLTVTSAQKNPTAFYLCASGPPYNQPQHFGDGTRLSIL.